The T cell receptor beta chain described here comes from a study of T cells in Graves' hyperthyroidism and ophthalmopathy. Turning to the study itself: Blood was drawn when the patient was first diagnosed and still untreated.

This clonotype was seen repeatedly, ten times or more. The investigators amplified TCR beta CDR3 regions from RNA transcripts. Researchers ran a first-round RT-PCR on the TCR CDR3 using the HTBI primer set. TCRdb reprocessed the multiplex PCR reads with MiXCR, giving one entry per CDR3 protein. The sample has under 450,000 distinct CDR3 sequences, more than 15% seen once. Patients aged 18 to 65 had newly diagnosed hyperthyroidism that had lasted under 2 months. Uncontrolled infection, other autoimmune disease, pregnancy or lactation barred patients from enrollment. The study based diagnoses on clinical symptoms, serum thyroxine and TRAb, thyroid ultrasound and orbital computed tomography. Germline V lookup: CDR1 SGHVS, CDR2 FQNEAQ. This CDR3 comprises 13 residues. Trimming took off 5 bases at V and 9 bases at J, with 16 bases between the two ends.

This TCR came from a woman in her late teens or twenties with Graves' hyperthyroidism. Sequenced input: blood. The chain is built from TRBV7-8 and TRBJ2-5, with a possible D match to TRBD2 (7 bases). CDR3 coding DNA: TGTGCCAGCAGCGGGGGGGGCCCTTCGGCCCAGTACTTC. It encodes CASSGGGPSAQYF.